These 27 T cell receptor beta chains originate from one sample sequenced in a study of blood T cell repertoires in COVID-19 (TCRdb year 2020). Receptors were amplified or captured by the immunoSEQ multiplex PCR assay. Sourced from immuneACCESS, this table was stored by TCRdb with only in-frame sequences that have V and J called. A share of the clones is absent; for the studies checked, an unresolved V gene accounts for under half, and the remainder has no known explanation. The sample has 120,000 or so clones on record, 70% to 90% of them singletons. The top ten clonotypes cover about 1.5% of the sample. What was sequenced was peripheral blood. All receptors derive from a human donor in a cohort sampled during active COVID-19.

The chain joins TRBV7-2 to TRBJ1-6; tentatively, D is TRBD1 (5 bases). V gave up 3 bases and J gave up 3 bases, with 18 bases separating them. The CDR3 loop spans 18 amino acids. Germline CDR1 reads SGHTA; CDR2 reads FQGNSA. CDR3 nucleotides: TGTGCCAGCAGCTTGGATTCCGTGGGGCCCGGCTATAATTCACCCCTCCACTTT. It encodes CASSLDSVGPGYNSPLHF. The whole variable domain, remainder taken from reference TRBV7-2 and TRBJ1-6, is GAGVSQSPSNKVTEKGKDVELRCDPISGHTALYWYRQSLGQGLEFLIYFQGNSAPDKSGLPSDRFSAERTGGSVSTLTIQRTQQEDSAVYLCASSLDSVGPGYNSPLHFGNGTRLTVT.

The chain carries TRBV27 and TRBJ2-3; 13 nucleotides agree with TRBD2. Germline CDR1 reads MNHEY; CDR2 reads SMNVEV (reference sequence). The CDR3 spans 17 residues. V lost 1 base, J lost 5 bases, and 6 bases stayed unmatched. The CDR3 loop reads CASSLLGLAGSQDTQYF. DNA of the CDR3: TGTGCCAGCAGTTTATTGGGACTAGCGGGGAGTCAAGATACGCAGTATTTT.

The rearrangement uses TRBV7-9 and TRBJ1-1; D perhaps matches TRBD1 (6 bases). The CDR3 covers 16 residues. In germline, CDR1 is SEHNR, CDR2 FQNEAQ (reference sequence). With 1 base removed from V and 8 bases from J, the gap between germline ends came to 20 bases. CDR3 coding DNA: TGTGCCAGCAGCTTAGTCCCACAGGGTTATGTTCGAGAAGCTTTCTTT. It codes for CASSLVPQGYVREAFF.

The chain has TRBV28 and TRBJ2-5, with TRBD1 matching 7 bases. The V gene's germline CDR1 is MDHEN and CDR2 SYDVKM. The CDR3 consists of 14 residues. V was pared by 6 bases and J by 1 base, with 5 bases of the junction left unmatched. This chain's CDR3 is CASRTGQLQETQYF. The CDR3 DNA is TGTGCCAGCAGAACGGGACAGCTCCAAGAGACCCAGTACTTC. The whole variable domain, remainder taken from reference TRBV28 and TRBJ2-5, is DVKVTQSSRYLVKRTGEKVFLECVQDMDHENMFWYRQDPGLGLRLIYFSYDVKMKEKGDIPEGYSVSREKKERFSLILESASTNQTSMYLCASRTGQLQETQYFGPGTRLLVL.

The chain joins TRBV11-2 to TRBJ2-7, with D possibly TRBD1 on 6 matching bases. V was pared by 5 bases and J by 3 bases, with 11 bases between. The germline V gene has CDR1 SGHAT and CDR2 FQNNGV. This CDR3 region has 13 residues. CDR3 DNA: TGTGCCAGCAGCCGAACCAGGGGCTACGAGCAGTACTTC. Translating it yields CASSRTRGYEQYF.

This chain uses TRBV2 with TRBJ1-4; perhaps TRBD1 as D (5 bases). Trimming took 8 bases from V and 1 from J, leaving 11 bases between them. Germline assignment: CDR1 SNHLY and CDR2 FYNNEI. The CDR3 contains 14 residues. The CDR3 here is CASFQGGTNEKLFF. CDR3 sequence (DNA): TGTGCCAGCTTTCAGGGTGGAACTAATGAAAAACTGTTTTTT.

The sample holds one count of this clone. The V call is TRBV25-1, the J call TRBJ2-1; 15 positions match TRBD2. The germline gives CDR1 MGHDK, CDR2 SYGVNS. Trimming at V came to 4 bases and at J to 12 bases, leaving 16 bases not matched to a gene. The CDR3 spans 18 residues. The CDR3, as DNA: TGTGCCAGCAGTGGCCCTCTCTCCGGGACTAGCGGGAGGAGGGTGCAGTTCTTC. This codes for CASSGPLSGTSGRRVQFF.

The chain has TRBV28 and TRBJ1-2; 7 bases align to TRBD1. Trimming cost V 6 bases and J 7 bases; bases outside gene matches: 5. The CDR3 is 12 amino acids. Per the germline V gene, CDR1 is MDHEN and CDR2 is SYDVKM. CDR3 sequence: CASRETGSGYTF. CDR3 nucleotide sequence: TGTGCCAGCAGAGAGACAGGGAGTGGCTACACCTTC.

This chain links TRBV4-1 with TRBJ1-6, with D possibly being TRBD1 (6 bases). The ends were cut back, 3 bases at V and 15 bases at J, with 9 bases in the middle. The CDR3 sequence is 11 residues long. From germline, CDR1 is MGHRA and CDR2 YSYEKL. In DNA form, the CDR3 reads TGCGCCAGCAGCCAGGGGGCCCACCTCCACTTT. Protein: CASSQGAHLHF.

The V and J genes are TRBV10-3 and TRBJ2-1; 15 bases match TRBD2. The CDR3 covers 18 residues. V shed 4 bases, J shed 1 base, and the junction held 5 bases outside the gene matches. Looked up from germline, CDR1 is ENHRY and CDR2 is SYGVKD. In nucleotides, the CDR3 is TGTGCCATCAGTGGCCGGACTAGCGGGGGGGCTTCCTACAATGAGCAGTTCTTC. Its protein is CAISGRTSGGASYNEQFF.

V and J are TRBV27 and TRBJ2-5; 8 nucleotides align to TRBD2. Germline CDR1 MNHEY, CDR2 SMNVEV (reference sequence). This CDR3 contains 13 residues. Trimming took 6 bases from V and 2 from J; bases not matched to a gene: 2. This CDR3 reads CASSRLAQETQYF. In nucleotides, the CDR3 is TGTGCCAGCAGCAGACTAGCGCAAGAGACCCAGTACTTC.

The chain is built from TRBV28 and TRBJ2-7, with D possibly TRBD1 on 5 matching bases. Trimming stripped 5 bases from V and 2 bases from J, with 16 bases between. Looked up from germline, CDR1 is MDHEN and CDR2 is SYDVKM. The CDR3 extends over 15 amino acids. As DNA, the CDR3 is TGTGCCAGCAGTGCGGCAGGGTCTGATACCTACGAGCAGTACTTC. Translating gives CASSAAGSDTYEQYF.

The V gene is TRBV10-3, the J gene TRBJ1-2, with D perhaps TRBD1 (5 bases). Trimming pared 4 bases from V and 7 bases from J, leaving 16 bases between. CDR3 size: 14 residues. Germline V gene data show CDR1 as ENHRY and CDR2 as SYGVKD. The CDR3 DNA reads as TGTGCCATCAGTGGAATCTCCAGGGTCTCTGGCTACACCTTC. This encodes CAISGISRVSGYTF.

The V gene is TRBV6-5, the J gene TRBJ1-6; 9 bases fit TRBD1. The CDR3 loop spans 14 amino acids. V gave up 6 bases and J gave up 10 bases; unmatched junction bases: 7. The V gene's germline CDR1 is MNHEY and CDR2 SVGAGI. CDR3 residues: CASREDRGSSPLHF. The CDR3, as DNA: TGTGCCAGCAGAGAGGACAGGGGAAGCTCACCCCTCCACTTT.

CDR3 nucleotides: TGTGCCAGCAGCACAACGGGTCGCTCCAATGAGCAGTTCTTC. Translating gives CASSTTGRSNEQFF. This chain uses TRBV13 with TRBJ2-1; D is unresolved. There are 14 residues in the CDR3. V lost 5 bases and J 6 bases, leaving 14 bases between the germline ends. The V gene's germline CDR1 is PRHDT and CDR2 FYEKMQ (reference sequence).

In its sample, this clone was seen once. The CDR3 DNA reads TGTGCCAGTAGTGGGATTGGGGGCCCTCGTTCCTACAATGAGCAGTTCTTC. Amino acid sequence: CASSGIGGPRSYNEQFF. The genes are TRBV19 and TRBJ2-1; D is possibly TRBD1 (6 bases). Germline-derived CDR1 and CDR2 are LNHDA and SQIVND (reference sequence). The CDR3 covers 17 residues. V was cut by 5 bases and J by 1 base, with 18 bases left in between.

The chain has TRBV13 and TRBJ2-7; no reliable D call. The V and J ends lost 2 bases and 5 bases respectively, with 7 bases between them. The CDR3 sequence is 12 residues long. From germline, CDR1 is PRHDT and CDR2 FYEKMQ (reference sequence). CDR3: CASSLTTHEQYF. In DNA form, the CDR3 reads TGTGCCAGCAGCTTAACTACACACGAGCAGTACTTC.

The V and J genes are TRBV28 and TRBJ1-5; 8 nucleotides align to TRBD1. The length of the CDR3 is 15 residues. Trimming removed 2 bases from V and 0 bases from J; junction bases left unmatched: 0. Germline V CDR1 and CDR2: MDHEN, SYDVKM. CDR3 DNA sequence: TGTGCCAGCAGTTTAACAGGGGGTAGCAATCAGCCCCAGCATTTT. Amino acid sequence: CASSLTGGSNQPQHF.

The chain recombines TRBV5-1 with TRBJ2-2; 15 bases agree with TRBD2. With 2 bases clipped from V and 4 bases from J, the junction kept 6 bases outside the gene matches. The CDR3 consists of 18 residues. Looked up from germline, CDR1 is SGHRS and CDR2 is YFSETQ. In DNA form, the CDR3 reads TGCGCCAGCAGCTTACCGGGACTAGCGGGAGGTGTCACCGGGGAGCTGTTTTTT. Translation: CASSLPGLAGGVTGELFF. Full variable domain (outside the CDR3, taken from reference TRBV5-1 and TRBJ2-2): KAGVTQTPRYLIKTRGQQVTLSCSPISGHRSVSWYQQTPGQGLQFLFEYFSETQRNKGNFPGRFSGRQFSNSRSEMNVSTLELGDSALYLCASSLPGLAGGVTGELFFGEGSRLTVL.

The V and J genes are TRBV19 and TRBJ2-5, with TRBD1 as a possible D gene (6 bases). V lost 3 bases to trimming and J lost 4 bases, with 12 bases between them. The germline gives CDR1 LNHDA, CDR2 SQIVND (reference sequence). This CDR3 region has 14 residues. CDR3 nucleotides: TGTGCCAGTAGTATTGGACCAGGGGCAGAGACCCAGTACTTC. It specifies CASSIGPGAETQYF.

The chain links TRBV5-1 to TRBJ2-5; 9 bases match TRBD2. The CDR3 covers 20 residues. Looked up from germline, CDR1 is SGHRS and CDR2 is YFSETQ. The junction had 23 bases not matched to a gene; V was cut back by 3 bases and J by 5 bases. CDR3 amino acids: CASSSPASGELLRQRETQYF. CDR3 bases: TGCGCCAGCAGCTCACCAGCTAGCGGGGAGTTACTCCGACAAAGGGAGACCCAGTACTTC.

This rearrangement joins TRBV10-3 to TRBJ2-5; tentatively, D is TRBD1 (5 bases). V was clipped by 10 bases and J by 7 bases, with 16 bases between them. This CDR3 is 12 amino acids long. Germline V lookup: CDR1 ENHRY, CDR2 SYGVKD. The CDR3 region has the DNA TGTGCCACGTCGGAAGGGGAAGGGACCCAGTACTTC. Protein sequence: CATSEGEGTQYF.

This clone was detected only once. V and J are TRBV19 and TRBJ1-3; D remains unclear. The V end was cut by 3 bases, the J end by 0 bases, with 9 bases between. This CDR3 contains 15 residues. Per the germline V gene, CDR1 is LNHDA and CDR2 is SQIVND (reference sequence). This CDR3 is CASSMEQFSGNTIYF. CDR3 DNA sequence: TGTGCCAGTAGTATGGAGCAGTTCTCTGGAAACACCATATATTTT.

The rearrangement joins TRBV28 to TRBJ1-5; D is perhaps TRBD1 (6 bases). V dropped 3 bases and J dropped 2 bases, with 14 bases sitting between them. Germline CDR1 is MDHEN and CDR2 is SYDVKM. CDR3 length equals 16 residues. CDR3 residues: CASSFGGAGGNQPQHF. DNA for the CDR3: TGTGCCAGCAGTTTTGGGGGGGCGGGCGGCAATCAGCCCCAGCATTTT. Using reference TRBV28 and TRBJ1-5 for the parts outside the CDR3, the full variable domain is DVKVTQSSRYLVKRTGEKVFLECVQDMDHENMFWYRQDPGLGLRLIYFSYDVKMKEKGDIPEGYSVSREKKERFSLILESASTNQTSMYLCASSFGGAGGNQPQHFGDGTRLSIL.

The V and J genes are TRBV25-1 and TRBJ2-7; weak D call: TRBD1 (6 bases). The V gene's germline CDR1 is MGHDK and CDR2 SYGVNS. The CDR3 runs 15 residues. With 3 bases removed from V and 2 bases from J, the gap between germline ends came to 14 bases. The CDR3 DNA sequence: TGTGCCAGCAGTGACCTCGGGGACAAAACCTACGAGCAGTACTTC. It yields the protein CASSDLGDKTYEQYF.

The chain couples TRBV5-1 to TRBJ1-1; 7 positions match TRBD1. The trim removed 0 bases at V and 3 bases at J, leaving 2 bases unmatched. Germline V CDR1 and CDR2: SGHRS, YFSETQ. The length of the CDR3 is 14 residues. CDR3 amino acids: CASSLGDSYTEAFF. CDR3 coding DNA: TGCGCCAGCAGCTTGGGGGACAGCTACACTGAAGCTTTCTTT.

V is TRBV2 and J is TRBJ1-1; 9 nucleotides match TRBD1. CDR1 and CDR2 from the germline V gene are SNHLY and FYNNEI. CDR3 size: 13 residues. Germline trimming cut 5 bases from V and 6 bases from J; bases unmatched to any gene: 4. CDR3 residues: CASSSDRGAEAFF. CDR3 sequence (DNA): TGTGCCAGCAGTTCCGACAGGGGGGCTGAAGCTTTCTTT.